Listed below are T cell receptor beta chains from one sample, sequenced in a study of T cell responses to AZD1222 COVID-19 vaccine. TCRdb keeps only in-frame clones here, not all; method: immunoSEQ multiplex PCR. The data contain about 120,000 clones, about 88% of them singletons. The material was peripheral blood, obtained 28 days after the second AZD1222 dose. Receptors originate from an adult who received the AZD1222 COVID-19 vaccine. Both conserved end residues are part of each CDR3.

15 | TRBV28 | CATNYGGSMNTEAFF
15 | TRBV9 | CASSVTGTEAYEQYF
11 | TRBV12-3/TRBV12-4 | CASSLGVEQYF
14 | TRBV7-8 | CASSLGGSNSPLHF
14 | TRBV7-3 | CASSLGPGGDTQYF
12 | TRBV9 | CASSVDTDTQYF
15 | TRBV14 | CASSQDWGSYNEQFF
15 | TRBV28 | CASSFRGSFNQPQHF
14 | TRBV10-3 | CAISEPASNSPLHF
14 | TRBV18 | CASSPPGTVYGYTF
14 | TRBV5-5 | CASSLSGTNERAFF
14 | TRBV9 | CASSGGGDSGTQYF
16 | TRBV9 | CASSVGGSGGTDTQYF
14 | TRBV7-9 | CASSSGQGDQPQHF
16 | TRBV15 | CATSRPDRGTYNEQFF
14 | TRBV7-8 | CASSLVARNYGYTF